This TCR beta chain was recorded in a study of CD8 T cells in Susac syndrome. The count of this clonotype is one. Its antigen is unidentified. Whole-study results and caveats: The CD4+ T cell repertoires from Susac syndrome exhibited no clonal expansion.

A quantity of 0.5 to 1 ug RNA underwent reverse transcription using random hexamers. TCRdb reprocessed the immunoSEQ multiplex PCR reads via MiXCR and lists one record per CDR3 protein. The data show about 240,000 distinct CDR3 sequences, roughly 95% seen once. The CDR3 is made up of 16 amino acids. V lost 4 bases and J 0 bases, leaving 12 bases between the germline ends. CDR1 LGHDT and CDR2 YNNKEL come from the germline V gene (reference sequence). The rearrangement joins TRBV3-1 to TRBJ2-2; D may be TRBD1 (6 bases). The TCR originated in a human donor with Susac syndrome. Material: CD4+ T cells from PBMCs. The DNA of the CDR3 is TGTGCCAGCAGCCTCATACAGGGTTCGAACACCGGGGAGCTGTTTTTT. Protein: CASSLIQGSNTGELFF.